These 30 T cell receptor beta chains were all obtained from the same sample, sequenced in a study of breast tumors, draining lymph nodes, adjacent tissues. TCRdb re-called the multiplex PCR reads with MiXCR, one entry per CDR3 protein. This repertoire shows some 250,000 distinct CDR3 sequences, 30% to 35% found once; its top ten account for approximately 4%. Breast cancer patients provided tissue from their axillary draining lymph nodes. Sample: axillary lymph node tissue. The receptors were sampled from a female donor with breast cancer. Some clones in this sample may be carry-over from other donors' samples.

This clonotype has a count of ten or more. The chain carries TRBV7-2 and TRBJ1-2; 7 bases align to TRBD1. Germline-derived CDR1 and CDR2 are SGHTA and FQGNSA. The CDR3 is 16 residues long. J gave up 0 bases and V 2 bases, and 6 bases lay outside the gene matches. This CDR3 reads CASSLSPGTANYGYTF. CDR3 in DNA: TGTGCCAGCAGCTTATCCCCCGGGACAGCTAACTATGGCTACACCTTC.

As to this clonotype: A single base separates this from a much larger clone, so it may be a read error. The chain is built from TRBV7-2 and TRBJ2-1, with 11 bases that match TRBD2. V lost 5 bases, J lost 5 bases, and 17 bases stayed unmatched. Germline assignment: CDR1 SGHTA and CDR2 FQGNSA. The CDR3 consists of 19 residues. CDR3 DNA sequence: TGTGCCAGCAGCCCTCGGTTTAGCGGGAGGGGAGAATCCCACAATGAGCAGTTCTTC. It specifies CASSPRFSGRGESHNEQFF. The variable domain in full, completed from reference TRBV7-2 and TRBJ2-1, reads GAGVSQSPSNKVTEKGKDVELRCDPISGHTALYWYRQSLGQGLEFLIYFQGNSAPDKSGLPSDRFSAERTGGSVSTLTIQRTQQEDSAVYLCASSPRFSGRGESHNEQFFGPGTRLTVL.

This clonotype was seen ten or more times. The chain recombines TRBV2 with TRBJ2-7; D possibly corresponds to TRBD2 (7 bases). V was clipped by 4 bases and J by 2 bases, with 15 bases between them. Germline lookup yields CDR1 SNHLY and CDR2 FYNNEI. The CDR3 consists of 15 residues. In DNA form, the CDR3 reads TGTGCCAGCAGTGGAATGCGGGGGCCCACCTACGAGCAGTACTTC. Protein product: CASSGMRGPTYEQYF.

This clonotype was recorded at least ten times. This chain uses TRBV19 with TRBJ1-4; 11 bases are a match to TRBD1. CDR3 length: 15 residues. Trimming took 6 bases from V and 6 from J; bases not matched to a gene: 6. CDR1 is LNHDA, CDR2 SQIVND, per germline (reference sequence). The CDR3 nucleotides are TGTGCCAGTAGGAAACCGGGACAGGGGGATGAAAAACTGTTTTTT. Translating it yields CASRKPGQGDEKLFF.

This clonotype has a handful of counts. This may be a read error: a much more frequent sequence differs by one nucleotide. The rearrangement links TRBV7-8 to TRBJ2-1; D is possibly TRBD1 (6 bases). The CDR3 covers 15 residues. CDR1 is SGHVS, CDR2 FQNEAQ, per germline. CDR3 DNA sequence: TGTGCCAGCAGCCTCAGGGGTTTCCTCTACAATGAGCAGCTCTTC. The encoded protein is CASSLRGFLYNEQLF. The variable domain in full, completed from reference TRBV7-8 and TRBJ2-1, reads GAGVSQSPRYKVAKRGQDVALRCDPISGHVSLFWYQQALGQGPEFLTYFQNEAQLDKSGLPSDRFFAERPEGSVSTLKIQRTQQEDSAVYLCASSLRGFLYNEQLFGPGTRLTVL.

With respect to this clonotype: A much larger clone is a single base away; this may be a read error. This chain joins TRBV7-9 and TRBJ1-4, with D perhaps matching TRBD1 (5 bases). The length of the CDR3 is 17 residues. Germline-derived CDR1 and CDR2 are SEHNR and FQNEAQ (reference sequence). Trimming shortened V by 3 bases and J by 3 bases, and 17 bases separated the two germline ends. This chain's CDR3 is CASSLAGSTAANEKLFF. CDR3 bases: TGTGCCAGCAGCTTGGCGGGGTCGACAGCAGCTAATGAAAAACTGTTTTTT.

This CDR3 reads CASSVEGGSYNEQFF. The CDR3 DNA follows: TGTGCCAGCAGCGTAGAGGGAGGATCATACAATGAGCAGTTCTTC. The chain uses TRBV9 and TRBJ2-1, with a tentative D call TRBD2 (6 bases). V lost 0 bases to trimming and J lost 4 bases, with 11 bases between them. Germline loops: CDR1 SGDLS, CDR2 YYNGEE. The length of the CDR3 is 15 residues.

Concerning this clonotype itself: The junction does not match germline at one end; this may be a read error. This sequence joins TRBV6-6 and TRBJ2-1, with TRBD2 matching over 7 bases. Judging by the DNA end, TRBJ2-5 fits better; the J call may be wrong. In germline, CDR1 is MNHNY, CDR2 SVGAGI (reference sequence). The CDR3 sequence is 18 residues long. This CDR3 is CASSHSASGGRYRETQYF. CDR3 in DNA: TGTGCCAGCAGTCACTCGGCCTCTGGCGGGAGATATAGAGAGACCCAGTACTTC.

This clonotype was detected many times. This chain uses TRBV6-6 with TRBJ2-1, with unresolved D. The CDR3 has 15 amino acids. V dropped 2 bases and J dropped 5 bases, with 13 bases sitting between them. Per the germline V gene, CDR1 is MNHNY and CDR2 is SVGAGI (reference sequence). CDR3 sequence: CASSYESLTNNEQFF. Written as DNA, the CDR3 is TGTGCCAGCAGTTACGAGAGCTTAACGAACAATGAGCAGTTCTTC.

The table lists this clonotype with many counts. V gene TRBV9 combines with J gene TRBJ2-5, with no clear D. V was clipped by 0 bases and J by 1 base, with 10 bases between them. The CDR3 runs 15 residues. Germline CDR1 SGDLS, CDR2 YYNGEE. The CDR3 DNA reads TGTGCCAGCAGCGTAGTAGGGCAGCCCCAAGAGACCCAGTACTTC. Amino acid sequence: CASSVVGQPQETQYF.

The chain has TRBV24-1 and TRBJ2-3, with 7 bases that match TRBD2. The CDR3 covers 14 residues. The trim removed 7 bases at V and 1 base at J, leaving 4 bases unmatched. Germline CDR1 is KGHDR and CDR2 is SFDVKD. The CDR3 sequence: CATSVAGRTDTQYF. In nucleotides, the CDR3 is TGTGCCACCAGCGTAGCGGGCCGCACAGATACGCAGTATTTT.

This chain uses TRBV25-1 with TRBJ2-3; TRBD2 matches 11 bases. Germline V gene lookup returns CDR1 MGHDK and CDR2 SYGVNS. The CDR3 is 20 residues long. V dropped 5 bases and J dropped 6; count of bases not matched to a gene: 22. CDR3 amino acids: CASSTHIPGLADSRPDTQYF. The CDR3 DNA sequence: TGTGCCAGCAGTACTCACATACCGGGACTAGCGGACAGTCGTCCGGATACGCAGTATTTT.

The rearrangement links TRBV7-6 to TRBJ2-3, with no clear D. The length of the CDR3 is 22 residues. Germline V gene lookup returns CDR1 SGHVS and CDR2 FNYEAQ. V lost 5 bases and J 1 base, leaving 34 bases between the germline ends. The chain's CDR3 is CASSLTGNTISPVLTGTDTQYF. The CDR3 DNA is TGTGCCAGCAGCCTCACTGGAAACACCATATCGCCTGTCTTGACTGGCACAGATACGCAGTATTTT.

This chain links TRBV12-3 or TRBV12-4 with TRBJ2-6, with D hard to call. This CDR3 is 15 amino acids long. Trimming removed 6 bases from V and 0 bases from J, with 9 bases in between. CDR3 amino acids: CASSRNGSGANVLTF. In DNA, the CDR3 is TGTGCCAGCAGCCGGAACGGCTCTGGGGCCAACGTCCTGACTTTC.

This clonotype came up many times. The CDR3 DNA follows: TGTGCCAGCAGTGGGGACAGGGAGCATGGCTACACCTTC. Amino acid sequence: CASSGDREHGYTF. J is TRBJ1-2 and V is TRBV6-6; 9 bases agree with TRBD1. Germline CDR1 is MNHNY and CDR2 is SVGAGI (reference sequence). The CDR3 runs 13 residues. The V segment lost 5 bases and the J segment 6 bases; nucleotides outside the gene matches: 4.

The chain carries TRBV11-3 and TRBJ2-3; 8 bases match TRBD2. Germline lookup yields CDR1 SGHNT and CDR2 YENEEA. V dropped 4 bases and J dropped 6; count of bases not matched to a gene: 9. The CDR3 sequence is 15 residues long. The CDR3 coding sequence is TGTGCCAGCAGCTCCATCGGGGGGGGGGTGGATACGCAGTATTTT. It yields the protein CASSSIGGGVDTQYF.

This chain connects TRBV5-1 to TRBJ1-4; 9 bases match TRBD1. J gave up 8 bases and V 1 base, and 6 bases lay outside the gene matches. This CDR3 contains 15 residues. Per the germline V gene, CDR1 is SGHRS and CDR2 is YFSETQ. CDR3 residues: CASSLRGQGNEKLFF. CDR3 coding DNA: TGCGCCAGCAGCTTGCGGGGACAGGGTAACGAAAAACTGTTTTTT.

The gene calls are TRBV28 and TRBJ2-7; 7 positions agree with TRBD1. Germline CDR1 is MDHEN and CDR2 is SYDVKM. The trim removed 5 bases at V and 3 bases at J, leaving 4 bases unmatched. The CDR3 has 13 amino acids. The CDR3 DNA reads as TGTGCCAGCAGTACTTGGGACAGCTACGAGCAGTACTTC. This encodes CASSTWDSYEQYF.

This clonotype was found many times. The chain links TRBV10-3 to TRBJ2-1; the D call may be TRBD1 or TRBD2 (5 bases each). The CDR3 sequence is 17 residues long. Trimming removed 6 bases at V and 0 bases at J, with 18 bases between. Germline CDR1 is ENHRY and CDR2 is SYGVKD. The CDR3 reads CAIRGVMGDRSYNEQFF. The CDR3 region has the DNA TGTGCCATCAGGGGGGTTATGGGGGACCGCTCCTACAATGAGCAGTTCTTC.

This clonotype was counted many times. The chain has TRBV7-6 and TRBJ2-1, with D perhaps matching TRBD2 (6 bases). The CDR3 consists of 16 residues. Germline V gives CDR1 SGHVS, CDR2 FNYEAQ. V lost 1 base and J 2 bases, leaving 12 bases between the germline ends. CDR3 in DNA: TGTGCCAGCAGCTTAGGGGTAGCGGTTACCTACAATGAGCAGTTCTTC. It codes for CASSLGVAVTYNEQFF.

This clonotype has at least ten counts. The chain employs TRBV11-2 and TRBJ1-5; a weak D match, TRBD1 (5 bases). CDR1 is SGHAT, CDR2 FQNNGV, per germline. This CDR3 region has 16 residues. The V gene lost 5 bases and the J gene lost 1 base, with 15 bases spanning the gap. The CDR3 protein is CASSLTTGGSNQPQHF. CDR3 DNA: TGTGCCAGCAGCCTCACGACCGGGGGGAGCAATCAGCCCCAGCATTTT.

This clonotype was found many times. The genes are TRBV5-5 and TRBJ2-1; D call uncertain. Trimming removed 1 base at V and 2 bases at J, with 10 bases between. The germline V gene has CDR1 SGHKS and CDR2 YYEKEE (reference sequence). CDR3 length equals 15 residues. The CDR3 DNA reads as TGTGCCAGCAGCTTGAGGGCGGCCACCTACAATGAGCAGTTCTTC. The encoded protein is CASSLRAATYNEQFF.

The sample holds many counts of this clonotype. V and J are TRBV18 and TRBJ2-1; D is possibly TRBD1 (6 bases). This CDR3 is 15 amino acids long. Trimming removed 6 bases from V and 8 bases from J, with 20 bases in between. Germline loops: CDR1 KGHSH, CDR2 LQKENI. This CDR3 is CASSYRDNQWDEQFF. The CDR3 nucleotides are TGTGCCAGCTCTTATCGGGACAACCAATGGGATGAGCAGTTCTTC.

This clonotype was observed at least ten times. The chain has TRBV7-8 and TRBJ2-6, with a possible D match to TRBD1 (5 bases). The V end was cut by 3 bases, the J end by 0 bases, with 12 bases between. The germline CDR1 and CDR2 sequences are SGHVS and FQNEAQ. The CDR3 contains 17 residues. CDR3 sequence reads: CASSLGPPRSGANVLTF. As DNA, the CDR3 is TGTGCCAGCAGCTTGGGGCCCCCCCGCTCTGGGGCCAACGTCCTGACTTTC.

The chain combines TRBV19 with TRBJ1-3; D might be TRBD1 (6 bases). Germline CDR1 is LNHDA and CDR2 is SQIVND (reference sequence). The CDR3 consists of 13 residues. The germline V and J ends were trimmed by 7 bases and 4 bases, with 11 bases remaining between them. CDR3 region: CASKRTDGNTIYF. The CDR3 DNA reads TGTGCCAGTAAGCGGACAGACGGAAACACCATATATTTT.

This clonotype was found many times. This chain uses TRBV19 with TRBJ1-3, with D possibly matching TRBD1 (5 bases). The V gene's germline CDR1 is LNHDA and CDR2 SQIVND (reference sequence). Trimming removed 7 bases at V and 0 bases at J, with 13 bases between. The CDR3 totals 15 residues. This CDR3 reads CASMDNSPSGNTIYF. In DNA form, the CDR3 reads TGTGCCAGTATGGACAACTCCCCCTCTGGAAACACCATATATTTT.

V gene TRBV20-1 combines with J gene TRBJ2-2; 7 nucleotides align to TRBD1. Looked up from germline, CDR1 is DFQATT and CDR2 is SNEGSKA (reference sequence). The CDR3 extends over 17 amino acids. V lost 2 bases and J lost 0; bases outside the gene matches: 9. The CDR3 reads CSARKQGYGSNTGELFF. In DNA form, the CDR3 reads TGCAGTGCTAGAAAACAGGGGTACGGCTCGAACACCGGGGAGCTGTTTTTT.

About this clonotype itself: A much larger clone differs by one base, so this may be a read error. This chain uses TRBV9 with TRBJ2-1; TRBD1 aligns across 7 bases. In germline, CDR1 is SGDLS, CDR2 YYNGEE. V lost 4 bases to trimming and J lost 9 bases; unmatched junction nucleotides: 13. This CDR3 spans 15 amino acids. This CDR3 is CASSLRDSPLGEQFF. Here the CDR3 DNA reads TGTGCCAGCAGCCTACGGGACAGTCCCTTGGGTGAGCAGTTCTTC.

Written as DNA, the CDR3 is TGTGCCTCTAGCGGGGGGAATTCGGACACAGATACGCAGTTCTTC. Translated: CASSGGNSDTDTQFF. The chain employs TRBV24-1 and TRBJ2-1; 11 bases are a match to TRBD2. V shed 12 bases, J shed 12 bases, and the junction held 18 bases outside the gene matches. This CDR3 is built from 15 residues. Germline assignment: CDR1 KGHDR and CDR2 SFDVKD.

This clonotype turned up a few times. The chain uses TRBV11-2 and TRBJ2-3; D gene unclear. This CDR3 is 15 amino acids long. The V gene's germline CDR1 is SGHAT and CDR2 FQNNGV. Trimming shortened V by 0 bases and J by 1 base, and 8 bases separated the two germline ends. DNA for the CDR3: TGTGCCAGCAGCTTAGATAGAGTAGGCACAGATACGCAGTATTTT. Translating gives CASSLDRVGTDTQYF.